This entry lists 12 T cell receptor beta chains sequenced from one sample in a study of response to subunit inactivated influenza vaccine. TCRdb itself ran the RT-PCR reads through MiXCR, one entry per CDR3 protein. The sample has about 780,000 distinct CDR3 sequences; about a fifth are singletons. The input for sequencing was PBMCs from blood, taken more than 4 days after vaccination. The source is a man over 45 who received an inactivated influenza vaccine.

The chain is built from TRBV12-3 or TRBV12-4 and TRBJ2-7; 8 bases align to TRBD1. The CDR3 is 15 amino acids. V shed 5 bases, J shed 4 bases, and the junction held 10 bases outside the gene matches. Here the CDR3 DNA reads TGTGCCAGCAGTCGAGGACGGGACAGGAGTTACGAGCAGTACTTC. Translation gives CASSRGRDRSYEQYF.

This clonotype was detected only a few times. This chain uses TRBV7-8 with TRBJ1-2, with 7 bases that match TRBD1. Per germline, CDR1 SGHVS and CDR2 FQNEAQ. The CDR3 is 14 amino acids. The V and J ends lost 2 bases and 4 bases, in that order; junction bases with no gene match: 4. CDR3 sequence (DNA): TGTGCCAGCAGCTTAACGCGGGACAGCTATGGCTACACCTTC. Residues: CASSLTRDSYGYTF.

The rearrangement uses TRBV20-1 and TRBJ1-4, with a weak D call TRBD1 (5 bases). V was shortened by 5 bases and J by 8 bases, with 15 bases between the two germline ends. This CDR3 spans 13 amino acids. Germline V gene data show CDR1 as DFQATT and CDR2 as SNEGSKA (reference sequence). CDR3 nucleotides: TGCAGTGCTTTTAGTGGGAAGGGGGAAAAACTGTTTTTT. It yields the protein CSAFSGKGEKLFF.

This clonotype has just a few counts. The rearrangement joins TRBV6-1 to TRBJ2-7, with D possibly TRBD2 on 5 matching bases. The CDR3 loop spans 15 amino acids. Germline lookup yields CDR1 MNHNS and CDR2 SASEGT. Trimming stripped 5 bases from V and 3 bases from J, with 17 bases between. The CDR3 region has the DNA TGTGCCAGCAGTCTATATATGAGGGCAAGCTACGAGCAGTACTTC. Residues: CASSLYMRASYEQYF.

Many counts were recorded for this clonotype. This chain's CDR3 is CSVASPSGSTDTQYF. CDR3 coding DNA: TGCAGCGTTGCCTCCCCGAGCGGGAGCACAGATACGCAGTATTTT. This chain links TRBV29-1 with TRBJ2-3, with D perhaps TRBD2 (6 bases). V lost 4 bases, J lost 0 bases, and 14 bases lay in between. CDR3 size: 15 residues. CDR1 and CDR2 (germline): SQVTM, ANQGSEA.

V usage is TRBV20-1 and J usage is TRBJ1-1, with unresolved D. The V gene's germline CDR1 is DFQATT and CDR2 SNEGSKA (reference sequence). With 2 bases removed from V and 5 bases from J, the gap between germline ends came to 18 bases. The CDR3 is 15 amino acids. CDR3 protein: CSARLNPALGTEAFF. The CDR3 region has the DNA TGCAGTGCTAGACTGAACCCGGCCTTGGGGACTGAAGCTTTCTTT.

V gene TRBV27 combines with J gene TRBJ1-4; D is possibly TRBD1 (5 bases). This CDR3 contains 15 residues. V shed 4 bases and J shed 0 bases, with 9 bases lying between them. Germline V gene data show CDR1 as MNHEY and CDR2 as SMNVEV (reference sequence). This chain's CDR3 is CASSWGGATNEKLFF. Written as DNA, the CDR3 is TGTGCCAGCAGTTGGGGGGGGGCAACTAATGAAAAACTGTTTTTT.

CDR3 nucleotide sequence: TGTGCCAGCAGTTTGTTTAGGGGCACAGATACGCAGTATTTT. It encodes CASSLFRGTDTQYF. The gene calls are TRBV12-3 or TRBV12-4 and TRBJ2-3; D is uncertain. The CDR3 totals 14 residues. With 3 bases removed from V and 1 base from J, the gap between germline ends came to 8 bases.

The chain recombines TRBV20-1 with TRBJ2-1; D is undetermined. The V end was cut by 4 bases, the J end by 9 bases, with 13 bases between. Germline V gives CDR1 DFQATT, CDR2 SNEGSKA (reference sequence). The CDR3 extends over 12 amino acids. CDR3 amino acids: CSAKRGLGEQFF. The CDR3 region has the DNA TGCAGTGCTAAAAGAGGTTTGGGTGAGCAGTTCTTC.

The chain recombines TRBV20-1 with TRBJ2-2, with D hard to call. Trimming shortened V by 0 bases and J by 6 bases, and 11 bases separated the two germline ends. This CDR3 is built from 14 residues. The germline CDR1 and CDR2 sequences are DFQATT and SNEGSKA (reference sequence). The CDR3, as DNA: TGCAGTGCTAGAGATCTCTATTTCTCCGGGGAGCTGTTTTTT. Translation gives CSARDLYFSGELFF.

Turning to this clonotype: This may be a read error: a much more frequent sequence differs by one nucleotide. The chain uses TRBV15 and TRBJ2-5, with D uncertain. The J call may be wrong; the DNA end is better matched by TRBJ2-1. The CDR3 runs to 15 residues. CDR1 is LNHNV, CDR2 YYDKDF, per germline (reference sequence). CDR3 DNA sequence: TGTGCCACCAGCAGAGGCCCGGGCCAGGAAGAGACCCAGTTCTTC. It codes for CATSRGPGQEETQFF.

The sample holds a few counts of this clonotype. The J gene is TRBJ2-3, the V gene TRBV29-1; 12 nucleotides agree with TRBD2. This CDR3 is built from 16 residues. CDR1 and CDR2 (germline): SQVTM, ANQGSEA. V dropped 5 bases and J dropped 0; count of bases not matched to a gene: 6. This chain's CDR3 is CSVLGLAGISTDTQYF. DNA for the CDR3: TGCAGCGTTCTCGGACTAGCGGGGATTAGCACAGATACGCAGTATTTT.